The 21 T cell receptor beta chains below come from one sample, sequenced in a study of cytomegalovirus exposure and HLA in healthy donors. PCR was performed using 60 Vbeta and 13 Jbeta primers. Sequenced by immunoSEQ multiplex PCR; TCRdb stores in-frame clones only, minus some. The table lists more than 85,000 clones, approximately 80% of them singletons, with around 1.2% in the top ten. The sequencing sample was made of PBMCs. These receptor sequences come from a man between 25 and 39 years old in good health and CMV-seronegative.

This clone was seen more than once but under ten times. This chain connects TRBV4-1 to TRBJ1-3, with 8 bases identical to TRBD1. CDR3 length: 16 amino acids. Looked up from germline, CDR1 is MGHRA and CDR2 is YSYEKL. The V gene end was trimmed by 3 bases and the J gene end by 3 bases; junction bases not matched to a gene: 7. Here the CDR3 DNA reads TGCGCCAGCAGCCAGGCAGACAGGGGAATTGGAAACACCATATATTTT. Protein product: CASSQADRGIGNTIYF.

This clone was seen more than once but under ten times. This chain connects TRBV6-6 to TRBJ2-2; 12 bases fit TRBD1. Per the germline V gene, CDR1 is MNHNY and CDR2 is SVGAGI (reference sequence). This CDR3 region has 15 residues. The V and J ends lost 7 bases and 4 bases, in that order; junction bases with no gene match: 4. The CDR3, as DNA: TGTGCCAGCACCGGGACAGGGGGCATCACCGGGGAGCTGTTTTTT. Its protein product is CASTGTGGITGELFF.

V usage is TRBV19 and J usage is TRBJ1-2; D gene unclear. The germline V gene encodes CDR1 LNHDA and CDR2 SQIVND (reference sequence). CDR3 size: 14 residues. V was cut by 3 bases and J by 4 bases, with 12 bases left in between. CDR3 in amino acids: CASSIGEGPYGYTF. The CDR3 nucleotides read TGTGCCAGTAGTATCGGGGAGGGTCCCTATGGCTACACCTTC.

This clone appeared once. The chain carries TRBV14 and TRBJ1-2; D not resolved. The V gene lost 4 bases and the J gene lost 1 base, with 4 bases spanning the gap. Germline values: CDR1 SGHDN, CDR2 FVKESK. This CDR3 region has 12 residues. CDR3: CASSPYNYGYTF. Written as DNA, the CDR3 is TGTGCCAGCAGCCCCTATAACTATGGCTACACCTTC.

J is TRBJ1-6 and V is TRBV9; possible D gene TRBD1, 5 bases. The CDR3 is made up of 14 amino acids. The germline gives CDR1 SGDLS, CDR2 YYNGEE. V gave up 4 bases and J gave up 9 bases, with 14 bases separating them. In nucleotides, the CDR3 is TGTGCCAGCAGCCTTACCGACAGCAGTTCACCCCTCCACTTT. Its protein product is CASSLTDSSSPLHF.

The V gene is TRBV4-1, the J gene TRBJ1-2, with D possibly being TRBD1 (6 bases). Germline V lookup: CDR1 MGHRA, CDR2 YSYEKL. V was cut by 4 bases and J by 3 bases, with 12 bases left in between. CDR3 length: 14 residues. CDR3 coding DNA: TGCGCCAGCAGCCCCCCCGCAGGGGACTATGGCTACACCTTC. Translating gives CASSPPAGDYGYTF.

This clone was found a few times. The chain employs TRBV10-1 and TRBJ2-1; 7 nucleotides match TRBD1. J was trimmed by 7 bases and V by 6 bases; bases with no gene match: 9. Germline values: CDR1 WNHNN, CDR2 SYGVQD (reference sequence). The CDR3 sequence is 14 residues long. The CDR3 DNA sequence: TGCGCCAGCAGCGACAGGGTTCTTTCGAATGAGCAGTTCTTC. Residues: CASSDRVLSNEQFF.

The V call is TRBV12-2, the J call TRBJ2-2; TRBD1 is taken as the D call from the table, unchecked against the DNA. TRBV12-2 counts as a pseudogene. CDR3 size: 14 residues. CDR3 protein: CASRFCGATGELFF. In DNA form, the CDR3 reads TGTGCAAGTCGCTTTTGTGGGGCGACCGGGGAGCTGTTTTTT.

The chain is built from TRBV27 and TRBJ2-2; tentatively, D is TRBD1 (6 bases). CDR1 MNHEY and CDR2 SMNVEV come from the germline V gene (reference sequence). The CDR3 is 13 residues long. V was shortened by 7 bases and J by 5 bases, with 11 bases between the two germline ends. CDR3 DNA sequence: TGTGCCAGCAAGACAGGAGTTACCGGGGAGCTGTTTTTT. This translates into CASKTGVTGELFF.

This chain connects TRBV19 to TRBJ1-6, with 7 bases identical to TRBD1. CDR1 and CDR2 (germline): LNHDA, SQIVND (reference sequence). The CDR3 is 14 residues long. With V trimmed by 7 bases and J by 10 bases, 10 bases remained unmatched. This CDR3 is CASTTTGSQSPLHF. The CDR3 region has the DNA TGTGCCAGTACCACGACAGGGTCTCAATCACCCCTCCACTTT.

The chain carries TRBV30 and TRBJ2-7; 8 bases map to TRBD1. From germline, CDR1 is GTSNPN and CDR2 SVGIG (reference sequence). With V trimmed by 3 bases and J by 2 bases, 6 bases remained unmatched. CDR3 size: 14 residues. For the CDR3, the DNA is TGTGCCTGGAGACCCGGGACAGGCGCCTACGAGCAGTACTTC. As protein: CAWRPGTGAYEQYF.

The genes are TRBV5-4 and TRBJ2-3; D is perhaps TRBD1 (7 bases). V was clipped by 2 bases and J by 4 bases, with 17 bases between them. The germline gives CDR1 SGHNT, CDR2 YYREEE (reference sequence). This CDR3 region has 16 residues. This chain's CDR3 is CASSLPQGGFADTQYF. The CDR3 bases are TGTGCCAGCAGCTTACCGCAGGGGGGCTTCGCAGATACGCAGTATTTT. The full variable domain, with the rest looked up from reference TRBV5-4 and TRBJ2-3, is ETGVTQSPTHLIKTRGQQVTLRCSSQSGHNTVSWYQQALGQGPQFIFQYYREEENGRGNFPPRFSGLQFPNYSSELNVNALELDDSALYLCASSLPQGGFADTQYFGPGTRLTVL.

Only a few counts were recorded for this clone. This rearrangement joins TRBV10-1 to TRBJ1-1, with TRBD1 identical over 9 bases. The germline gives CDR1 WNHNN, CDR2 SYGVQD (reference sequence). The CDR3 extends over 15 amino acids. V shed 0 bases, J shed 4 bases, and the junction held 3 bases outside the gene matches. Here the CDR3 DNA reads TGCGCCAGCAGTGAGTCCCCGGGACAGGGCACTGAAGCTTTCTTT. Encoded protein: CASSESPGQGTEAFF.

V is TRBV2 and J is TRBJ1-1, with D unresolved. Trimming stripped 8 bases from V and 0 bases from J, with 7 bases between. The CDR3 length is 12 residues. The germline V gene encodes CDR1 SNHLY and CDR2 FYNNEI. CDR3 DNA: TGTGCCAGCCACAGAATGAACACTGAAGCTTTCTTT. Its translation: CASHRMNTEAFF.

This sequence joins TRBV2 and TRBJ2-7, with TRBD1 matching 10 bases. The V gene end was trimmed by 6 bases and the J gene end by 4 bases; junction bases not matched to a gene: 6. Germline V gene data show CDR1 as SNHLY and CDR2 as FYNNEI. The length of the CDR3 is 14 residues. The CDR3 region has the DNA TGTGCCAGCAGCGGGACAGGGGACGGTTACGAGCAGTACTTC. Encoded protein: CASSGTGDGYEQYF.

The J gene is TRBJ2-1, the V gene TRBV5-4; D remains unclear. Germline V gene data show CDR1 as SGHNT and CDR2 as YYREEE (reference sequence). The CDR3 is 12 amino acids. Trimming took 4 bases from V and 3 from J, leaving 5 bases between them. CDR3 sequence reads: CASSEDYNEQFF. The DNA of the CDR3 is TGTGCCAGCAGCGAGGACTACAATGAGCAGTTCTTC.

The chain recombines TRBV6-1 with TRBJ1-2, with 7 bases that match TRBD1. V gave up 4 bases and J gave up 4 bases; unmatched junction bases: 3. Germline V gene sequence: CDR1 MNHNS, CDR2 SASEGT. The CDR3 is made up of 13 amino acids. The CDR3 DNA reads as TGTGCCAGCAGTGTCCGGGACAGCTATGGCTACACCTTC. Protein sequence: CASSVRDSYGYTF.

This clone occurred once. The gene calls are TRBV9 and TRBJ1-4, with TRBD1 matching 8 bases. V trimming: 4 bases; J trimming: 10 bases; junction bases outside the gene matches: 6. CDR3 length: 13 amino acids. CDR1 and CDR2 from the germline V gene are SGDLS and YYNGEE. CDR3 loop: CASSSGQARKLFF. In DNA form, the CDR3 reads TGTGCCAGCAGCTCGGGACAGGCCAGAAAACTGTTTTTT.

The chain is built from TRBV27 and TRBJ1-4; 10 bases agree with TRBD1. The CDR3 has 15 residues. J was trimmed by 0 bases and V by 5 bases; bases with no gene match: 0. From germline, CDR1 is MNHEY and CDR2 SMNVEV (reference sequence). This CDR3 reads CASSGQGATNEKLFF. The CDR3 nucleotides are TGTGCCAGCAGTGGACAGGGGGCAACTAATGAAAAACTGTTTTTT.

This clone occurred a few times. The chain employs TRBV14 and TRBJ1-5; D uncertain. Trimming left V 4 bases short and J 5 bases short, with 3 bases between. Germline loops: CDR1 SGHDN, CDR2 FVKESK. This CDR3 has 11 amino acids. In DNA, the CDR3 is TGTGCCAGCAGCCCCGATCAGCCCCAGCATTTT. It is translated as CASSPDQPQHF. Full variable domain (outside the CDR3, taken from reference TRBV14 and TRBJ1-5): EAGVTQFPSHSVIEKGQTVTLRCDPISGHDNLYWYRRVMGKEIKFLLHFVKESKQDESGMPNNRFLAERTGGTYSTLKVQPAELEDSGVYFCASSPDQPQHFGDGTRLSIL.

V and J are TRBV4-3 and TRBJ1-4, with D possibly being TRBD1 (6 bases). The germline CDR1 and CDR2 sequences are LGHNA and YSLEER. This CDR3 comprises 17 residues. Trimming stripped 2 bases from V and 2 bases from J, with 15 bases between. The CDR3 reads CASSQINRVVTNEKLFF. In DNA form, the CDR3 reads TGCGCCAGCAGCCAAATAAACAGGGTGGTTACTAATGAAAAACTGTTTTTT.